This passage covers 24 T cell receptor beta chains from one sample sequenced in a study of CD8 T cells in ankylosing spondylitis. TCRdb itself ran the 5' RACE reads through MiXCR, one entry per CDR3 protein. The sample records a few hundred thousand distinct CDR3 sequences, approximately 24% being singletons. Sequenced input: blood, either unsorted or a sorted T cell fraction (not recorded which). Receptor source: a male donor with ankylosing spondylitis or in good health (not recorded which).

Only a few counts were recorded for this clonotype. The V call is TRBV24-1, the J call TRBJ2-3; D not resolved. Trimming took off 5 bases at V and 0 bases at J, with 8 bases between the two ends. Germline loops: CDR1 KGHDR, CDR2 SFDVKD. CDR3 length equals 14 residues. CDR3 nucleotide sequence: TGTGCCACCAGTGCCGTCGGCAGCACAGATACGCAGTATTTT. It specifies CATSAVGSTDTQYF.

This clonotype was seen ten or more times. This chain joins TRBV29-1 and TRBJ2-1; D may match TRBD1 or TRBD2 (5 bases each). V was trimmed by 6 bases and J by 10 bases, leaving 22 bases between them. Germline lookup yields CDR1 SQVTM and CDR2 ANQGSEA. The CDR3 runs to 14 residues. CDR3 protein: CSVLRDLSPGEQFF. The CDR3 nucleotides read TGCAGCGTATTACGGGACCTTTCCCCGGGGGAGCAGTTCTTC.

This chain connects TRBV7-2 to TRBJ1-1; TRBD1 might be the D (5 bases). CDR3 length: 15 residues. V shed 6 bases and J shed 2 bases, with 16 bases lying between them. Germline V gives CDR1 SGHTA, CDR2 FQGNSA. CDR3 loop: CASRRGSTDNTEAFF. The CDR3 DNA follows: TGTGCCAGCAGGCGGGGGTCTACCGATAACACTGAAGCTTTCTTT.

The chain couples TRBV20-1 to TRBJ1-1; weak D call: TRBD1 (6 bases). Germline V gene lookup returns CDR1 DFQATT and CDR2 SNEGSKA (reference sequence). This CDR3 region has 14 residues. Trimming cost V 0 bases and J 10 bases, with 18 bases left between them. CDR3 region: CSARDQPGAARAFF. Written as DNA, the CDR3 is TGCAGTGCTAGAGACCAGCCGGGGGCAGCCCGAGCTTTCTTT.

The chain uses TRBV6-1 and TRBJ1-1; possibly TRBD1 for D (6 bases). CDR1 MNHNS and CDR2 SASEGT come from the germline V gene. The V end lost 6 bases, the J end lost 3 bases, and 14 bases lay between the germline ends. This CDR3 spans 14 amino acids. This CDR3 reads CASRDTAGDTEAFF. The DNA for the CDR3 is TGTGCCAGCAGAGACACTGCAGGGGACACTGAAGCTTTCTTT.

This rearrangement joins TRBV20-1 to TRBJ2-7, with D tentatively TRBD2 (5 bases). Per germline, CDR1 DFQATT and CDR2 SNEGSKA (reference sequence). The CDR3 covers 11 residues. The V end lost 6 bases, the J end lost 6 bases, and 12 bases lay between the germline ends. The CDR3 loop reads CSAEARAEQYF. The CDR3 DNA sequence: TGCAGTGCGGAGGCGCGGGCCGAGCAGTACTTC.

This clonotype has a count of ten or more. This chain joins TRBV20-1 and TRBJ2-5; D remains unclear. The CDR3 contains 13 residues. Deletions cut 5 bases from V and 5 bases from J, with 15 bases between. Germline CDR1 reads DFQATT; CDR2 reads SNEGSKA (reference sequence). The CDR3 DNA reads as TGCAGTGCTTCAGTAACGATTTCCGAGACCCAGTACTTC. This sequence encodes CSASVTISETQYF.

The chain couples TRBV12-3 or TRBV12-4 to TRBJ2-1, with TRBD2 identical over 10 bases. The CDR3 covers 17 residues. With V trimmed by 2 bases and J by 8 bases, 12 bases remained unmatched. The CDR3 loop is CASSLKAGAGGRDEQFF. The CDR3 nucleotides are TGTGCCAGCAGTTTAAAGGCCGGAGCGGGGGGGAGGGATGAGCAGTTCTTC.

The sample holds many counts of this clonotype. The V gene is TRBV11-2, the J gene TRBJ2-1, with 8 bases that match TRBD2. The CDR3 totals 16 residues. The V segment lost 4 bases and the J segment 8 bases; nucleotides outside the gene matches: 13. The germline CDR1 and CDR2 sequences are SGHAT and FQNNGV. The CDR3 coding sequence is TGTGCCAGCAGCTCCATCTTCGGGGGGGCTGTCCATGAGCAGTTCTTC. It encodes CASSSIFGGAVHEQFF.

This clonotype was detected only a few times. This chain joins TRBV29-1 and TRBJ2-2; TRBD1 agrees at 7 bases. V gave up 7 bases and J gave up 5 bases; unmatched junction bases: 13. This CDR3 has 15 amino acids. Germline-derived CDR1 and CDR2 are SQVTM and ANQGSEA. The CDR3 reads CSAEDTGDGTGELFF. In DNA, the CDR3 is TGCAGCGCTGAGGATACAGGGGACGGGACCGGGGAGCTGTTTTTT.

This clonotype has at least ten counts. This chain uses TRBV12-3 or TRBV12-4 with TRBJ1-1, with TRBD1 identical over 7 bases. Trimming at V came to 6 bases and at J to 1 base, leaving 5 bases not matched to a gene. The CDR3 is made up of 14 amino acids. The CDR3 region has the DNA TGTGCCAGCAGACGGGACAGTTCGAACACTGAAGCTTTCTTT. It codes for CASRRDSSNTEAFF.

This clonotype was recorded at least ten times. V gene TRBV20-1 combines with J gene TRBJ2-1; D gene uncertain. Germline-derived CDR1 and CDR2 are DFQATT and SNEGSKA (reference sequence). The V end lost 3 bases, the J end lost 4 bases, and 16 bases lay between the germline ends. The CDR3 extends over 15 amino acids. CDR3 sequence reads: CSASSARSLYNEQFF. CDR3 coding DNA: TGCAGTGCTAGTTCGGCCAGGTCCCTTTACAATGAGCAGTTCTTC.

This clonotype was counted many times. The rearrangement uses TRBV5-1 and TRBJ1-4, with 7 bases that match TRBD1. The germline gives CDR1 SGHRS, CDR2 YFSETQ. The length of the CDR3 is 14 residues. With 3 bases clipped from V and 8 bases from J, the junction kept 7 bases outside the gene matches. CDR3 residues: CASSSTDRVEKLFF. Written as DNA, the CDR3 is TGCGCCAGCAGCTCGACCGACAGGGTGGAAAAACTGTTTTTT.

This clonotype has only a few counts. V and J are TRBV29-1 and TRBJ1-4, with D perhaps TRBD1 (6 bases). The CDR3 consists of 17 residues. V dropped 1 base and J dropped 6 bases, with 21 bases sitting between them. Germline CDR1 SQVTM, CDR2 ANQGSEA. This CDR3 is CSVEGNFGGGEYEKLFF. The CDR3 nucleotides read TGCAGCGTTGAAGGGAATTTCGGGGGGGGCGAGTATGAAAAACTGTTTTTT.

The chain joins TRBV12-3 or TRBV12-4 to TRBJ1-5; D uncertain. This CDR3 comprises 13 residues. The V gene lost 3 bases and the J gene lost 4 bases, with 7 bases spanning the gap. CDR3 DNA sequence: TGTGCCAGCAGTTTTGTCAGAAATCAGCCCCAGCATTTT. Encoded protein: CASSFVRNQPQHF.

This clonotype was counted between two and nine times. This chain uses TRBV20-1 with TRBJ2-2; D gene ambiguous. Per germline, CDR1 DFQATT and CDR2 SNEGSKA (reference sequence). Trimming removed 4 bases from V and 3 bases from J, with 9 bases in between. The CDR3 has 13 amino acids. The chain's CDR3 is CSAKSRDTGELFF. CDR3 nucleotides: TGCAGTGCTAAAAGTAGGGACACCGGGGAGCTGTTTTTT.

The rearrangement uses TRBV6-5 and TRBJ2-3, with TRBD2 matching over 8 bases. Unmatched junction bases numbered 6, after V lost 2 bases and J lost 2 bases. There are 16 residues in the CDR3. Germline CDR1 MNHEY, CDR2 SVGAGI. CDR3 bases: TGTGCCAGCAGTTACCCCCCAGCGGGGGTCACAGATACGCAGTATTTT. Protein: CASSYPPAGVTDTQYF.

This clonotype was seen repeatedly, ten times or more. The DNA of the CDR3 is TGCAGCGTTGAAGGGACAGGGGGCGGCTACACCTTC. Translating it yields CSVEGTGGGYTF. The chain couples TRBV29-1 to TRBJ1-2, with 11 nucleotides matching TRBD1. This CDR3 region has 12 residues. J gave up 8 bases and V 1 base, and 0 bases lay outside the gene matches. CDR1 and CDR2 from the germline V gene are SQVTM and ANQGSEA.

This clonotype occurred a few times. V usage is TRBV12-3 or TRBV12-4 and J usage is TRBJ1-1; a possible D gene is TRBD1 (5 bases). This CDR3 has 15 residues. Trimming removed 7 bases at V and 1 base at J, with 16 bases between. This CDR3 reads CASTFEGGANTEAFF. In DNA form, the CDR3 reads TGTGCCAGCACCTTCGAGGGCGGGGCGAACACTGAAGCTTTCTTT.

The chain has TRBV6-1 and TRBJ2-2; 9 bases agree with TRBD1. The CDR3 is made up of 15 amino acids. Trimming cost V 6 bases and J 1 base; bases outside gene matches: 3. The germline V gene encodes CDR1 MNHNS and CDR2 SASEGT. This CDR3 is CASRPGQGNTGELFF. The CDR3 region has the DNA TGTGCCAGCAGACCGGGACAGGGGAACACCGGGGAGCTGTTTTTT.

The sample holds many counts of this clonotype. The rearrangement joins TRBV2 to TRBJ1-5; unclear D gene. Germline values: CDR1 SNHLY, CDR2 FYNNEI. The V end lost 4 bases, the J end lost 4 bases, and 11 bases lay between the germline ends. CDR3 length: 14 residues. CDR3 loop: CASSVQGGNQPQHF. Here the CDR3 DNA reads TGTGCCAGCAGTGTTCAAGGAGGGAATCAGCCCCAGCATTTT.

In this sample, this clonotype turned up a few times. This chain links TRBV12-3 or TRBV12-4 with TRBJ1-5; 10 bases fit TRBD1. V trimming: 5 bases; J trimming: 5 bases; junction bases outside the gene matches: 3. CDR3 length: 14 residues. This CDR3 reads CASSGQGVHQPQHF. The CDR3 bases are TGTGCCAGCAGTGGACAGGGGGTACATCAGCCCCAGCATTTT.

In its sample, this clonotype was seen many times. CDR3: CASTDGGNEQFF. Here the CDR3 DNA reads TGTGCCAGCACCGACGGGGGGAATGAGCAGTTCTTC. The chain is built from TRBV6-5 and TRBJ2-1, with 7 bases fitting TRBD2. The CDR3 is made up of 12 amino acids. The V and J ends lost 7 bases and 7 bases, in that order; junction bases with no gene match: 4. CDR1 is MNHEY and CDR2 is SVGAGI in the germline V gene.

At least ten counts were recorded for this clonotype. V gene TRBV5-1 combines with J gene TRBJ2-3, with D perhaps matching TRBD1 or TRBD2 (5 bases each). The CDR3 has 16 amino acids. Germline V CDR1 and CDR2: SGHRS, YFSETQ. The V gene lost 0 bases and the J gene lost 0 bases, with 11 bases spanning the gap. CDR3 sequence (DNA): TGCGCCAGCAGCTTGGGCGCAGGGACCAGCACAGATACGCAGTATTTT. This encodes CASSLGAGTSTDTQYF.